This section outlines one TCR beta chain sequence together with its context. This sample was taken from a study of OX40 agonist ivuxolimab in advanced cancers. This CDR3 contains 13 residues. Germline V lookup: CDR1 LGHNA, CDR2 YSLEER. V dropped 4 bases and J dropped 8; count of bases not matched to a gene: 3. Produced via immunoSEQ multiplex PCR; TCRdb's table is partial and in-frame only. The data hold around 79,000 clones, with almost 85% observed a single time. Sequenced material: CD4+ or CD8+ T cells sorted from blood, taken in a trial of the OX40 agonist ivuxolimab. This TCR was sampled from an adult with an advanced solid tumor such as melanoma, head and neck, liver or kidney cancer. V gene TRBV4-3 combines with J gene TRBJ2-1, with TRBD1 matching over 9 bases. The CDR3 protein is CASSPRTGDEQFF. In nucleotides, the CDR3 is TGCGCCAGCAGCCCCAGGACAGGGGATGAGCAGTTCTTC.